The source of this T cell receptor (beta chain) is a study of beta chain features in type 1 diabetes. Study information: Healthy donors, compared against patients, showed similar age, gender and cell yields. Findings and limits, study-wide: In all four CD4+ subsets, TCRB CDR3 length was significantly, moderately reduced in type 1 diabetes.

Germline CDR1 reads ENHRY; CDR2 reads SYGVKD. The CDR3 extends over 15 amino acids. Trimming took 3 bases from V and 5 from J; bases not matched to a gene: 6. Every donor provided one heparinised blood draw, which averaged roughly 120 mL. Sorting based on CD45RO/CCR7/CD25/CD127/CD95/CD27 separated CD4+ naive, central memory, regulatory and stem cell-like memory cells. What was sequenced were expressed TCRB transcripts, since all of the isolated RNA had been reverse transcribed. Sequenced by immunoSEQ multiplex PCR; TCRdb stores in-frame clones only, minus some. The sample consists of under 300,000 clones, roughly 17% of them appearing once. A note on this clone: As yet, its antigen is unknown.

V gene TRBV10-3 combines with J gene TRBJ2-7; 11 positions match TRBD1. The receptor was isolated from a man younger than 40 with type 1 diabetes. The material sequenced was naive CD4+ T cells from blood. The CDR3 region is CAISDPRDRGDEQYF. The CDR3 region has the DNA TGTGCCATCAGTGACCCTCGGGACAGGGGGGACGAGCAGTACTTC.